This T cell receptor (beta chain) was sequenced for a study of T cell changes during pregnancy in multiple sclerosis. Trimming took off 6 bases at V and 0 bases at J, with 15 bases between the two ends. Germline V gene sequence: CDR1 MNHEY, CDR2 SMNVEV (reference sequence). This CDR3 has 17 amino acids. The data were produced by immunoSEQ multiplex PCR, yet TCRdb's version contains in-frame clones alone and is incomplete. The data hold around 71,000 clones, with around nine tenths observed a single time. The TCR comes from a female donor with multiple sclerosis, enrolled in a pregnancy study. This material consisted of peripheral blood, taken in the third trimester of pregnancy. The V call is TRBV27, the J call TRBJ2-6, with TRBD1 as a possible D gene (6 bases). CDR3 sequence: CASRRQVTDSGANVLTF. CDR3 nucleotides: TGTGCCAGCAGACGACAGGTTACTGACTCTGGGGCCAACGTCCTGACTTTC.